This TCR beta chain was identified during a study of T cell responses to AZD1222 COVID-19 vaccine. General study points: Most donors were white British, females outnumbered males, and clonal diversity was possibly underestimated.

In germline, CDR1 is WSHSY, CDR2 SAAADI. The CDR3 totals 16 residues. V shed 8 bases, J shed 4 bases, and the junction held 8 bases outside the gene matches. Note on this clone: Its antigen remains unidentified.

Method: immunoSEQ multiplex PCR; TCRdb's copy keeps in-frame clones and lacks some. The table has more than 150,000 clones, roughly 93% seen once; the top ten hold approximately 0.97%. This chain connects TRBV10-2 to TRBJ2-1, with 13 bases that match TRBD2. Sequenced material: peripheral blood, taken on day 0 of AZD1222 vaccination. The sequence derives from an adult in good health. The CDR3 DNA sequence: TGCGCCAGCGTCTGGACTAGCGGGAGTCGGTACAATGAGCAGTTCTTC. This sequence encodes CASVWTSGSRYNEQFF.